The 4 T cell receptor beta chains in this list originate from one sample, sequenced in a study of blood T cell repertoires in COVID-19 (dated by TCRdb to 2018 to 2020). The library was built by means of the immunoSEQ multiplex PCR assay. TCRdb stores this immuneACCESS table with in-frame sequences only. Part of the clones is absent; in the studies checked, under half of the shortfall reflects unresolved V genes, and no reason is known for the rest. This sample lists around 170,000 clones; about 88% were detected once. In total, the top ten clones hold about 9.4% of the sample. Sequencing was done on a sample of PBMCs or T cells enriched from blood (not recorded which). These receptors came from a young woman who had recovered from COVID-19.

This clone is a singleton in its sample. CDR3 sequence: CASNSAAGNTEAFF. The CDR3 DNA is TGTGCCAGTAATTCTGCCGCGGGGAACACTGAAGCTTTCTTT. V is TRBV19 and J is TRBJ1-1; D ambiguous. CDR3 length: 14 residues. V lost 7 bases and J lost 1, with 13 bases in between. Germline lookup yields CDR1 LNHDA and CDR2 SQIVND (reference sequence).

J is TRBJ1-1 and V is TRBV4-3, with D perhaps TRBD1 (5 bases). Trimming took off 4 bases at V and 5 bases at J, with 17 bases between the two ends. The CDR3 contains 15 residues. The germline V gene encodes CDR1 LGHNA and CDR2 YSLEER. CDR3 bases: TGCGCCAGCAGCCCCCTATTGCAGGGAGGGACTGAAGCTTTCTTT. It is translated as CASSPLLQGGTEAFF.

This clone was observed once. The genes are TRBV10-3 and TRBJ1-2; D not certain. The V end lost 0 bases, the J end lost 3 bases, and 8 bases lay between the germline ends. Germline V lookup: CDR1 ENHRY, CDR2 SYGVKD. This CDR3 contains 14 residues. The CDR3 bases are TGTGCCATCAGTGAGTCGACGGGAGACTATGGCTACACCTTC. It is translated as CAISESTGDYGYTF.

In DNA form, the CDR3 reads TGTGCCAGCAGCTTAGAGGGCACGGGAGCCTATGGCTACACCTTC. The encoded protein is CASSLEGTGAYGYTF. This rearrangement joins TRBV7-9 to TRBJ1-2; D is unclear. Germline V lookup: CDR1 SEHNR, CDR2 FQNEAQ (reference sequence). Between the trimmed V and J ends, which lost 1 base and 4 bases, there was a span of 13 bases. The length of the CDR3 is 15 residues.